This T cell receptor beta chain is from a study of spatial heterogeneity in lung cancer. Time point indicated: sample taken at primary tumor resection. Sequencing of whole RNA from tumor, nontumor lung or frozen PBMC involved no sorting. This clonotype was observed at least ten times. TCRdb processed the 5' RACE reads anew with MiXCR; each CDR3 protein has one entry. Seen here are about 92,000 distinct CDR3 sequences, about 12% observed once, and the top ten hold approximately 39%. Germline V gene sequence: CDR1 LGHNA, CDR2 YNFKEQ. The CDR3 runs to 14 residues. The V and J ends lost 3 bases and 7 bases, in that order; junction bases with no gene match: 5.

This sequence originates from a male donor with early-stage non-small cell lung cancer. The chain combines TRBV4-2 with TRBJ2-1; 8 bases are a match to TRBD2. Source: PBMCs, taken at surgery. The CDR3 region has the DNA TGTGCCAGCAGCCAGTTGATAGCGGGGAATGAGCAGTTCTTC. As protein: CASSQLIAGNEQFF.